This passage covers 14 T cell receptor beta chains from one sample sequenced in a study of blood T cell repertoires in COVID-19. The table came from immunoSEQ multiplex PCR; TCRdb's copy has only in-frame clones and leaves some out. The data hold around 180,000 clones, with about four fifths observed a single time. The sequencing input was peripheral blood. These receptors were taken from a man between 65 and 80 years old with active or convalescent COVID-19.

The chain joins TRBV12-5 to TRBJ1-5; D might be TRBD1 (6 bases). The germline V gene has CDR1 LGHNT and CDR2 FRNRAP. The CDR3 totals 18 residues. The V end was cut by 7 bases, the J end by 0 bases, with 22 bases between. The CDR3 protein is CASVSLTGTFHSNQPQHF. For the CDR3, the DNA is TGTGCTAGTGTTTCCCTCACCGGGACATTCCATAGCAATCAGCCCCAGCATTTT.

The chain combines TRBV19 with TRBJ2-2, with D perhaps TRBD1 (5 bases). V was clipped by 8 bases and J by 0 bases, with 7 bases between them. The germline V gene has CDR1 LNHDA and CDR2 SQIVND (reference sequence). The CDR3 covers 13 residues. CDR3 residues: CASVTANTGELFF. The CDR3 coding sequence is TGTGCCAGTGTGACAGCGAACACCGGGGAGCTGTTTTTT.

The CDR3 DNA is TGTGCCAGCAGCTCCGCAACGAGGCAATCAGATACGCAGTATTTT. This codes for CASSSATRQSDTQYF. The rearrangement joins TRBV7-2 to TRBJ2-3, with D hard to call. V was clipped by 4 bases and J by 4 bases, with 15 bases between them. The CDR3 runs to 15 residues. CDR1 and CDR2 (germline): SGHTA, FQGNSA.

This clone appeared a single time. The chain couples TRBV7-9 to TRBJ1-1; no firm D call. CDR3 size: 13 residues. V lost 0 bases and J lost 9, with 11 bases in between. The V gene's germline CDR1 is SEHNR and CDR2 FQNEAQ (reference sequence). The DNA for the CDR3 is TGTGCCAGCAGCTTAGCCGGGGTCGGACAAGCTTTCTTT. It codes for CASSLAGVGQAFF.

The J gene is TRBJ1-2, the V gene TRBV7-9, with D possibly being TRBD1 (6 bases). CDR3 length equals 14 residues. CDR1 and CDR2 (germline): SEHNR, FQNEAQ (reference sequence). Trimming stripped 0 bases from V and 3 bases from J, with 8 bases between. Here the CDR3 DNA reads TGTGCCAGCAGCTTAGCTCAGGGGTACTATGGCTACACCTTC. It codes for CASSLAQGYYGYTF.

The gene calls are TRBV11-2 and TRBJ2-2; D remains unclear. Germline CDR1 is SGHAT and CDR2 is FQNNGV. This CDR3 comprises 14 residues. The ends were cut back, 7 bases at V and 1 base at J, with 10 bases in the middle. The CDR3 loop reads CASNLNRNTGELFF. CDR3 bases: TGTGCCAGCAACCTAAACAGGAACACCGGGGAGCTGTTTTTT.

This rearrangement joins TRBV27 to TRBJ2-7; a possible D gene is TRBD2 (7 bases). The germline CDR1 and CDR2 sequences are MNHEY and SMNVEV (reference sequence). This CDR3 is 16 amino acids long. Trimming removed 5 bases at V and 5 bases at J, with 22 bases between. As DNA, the CDR3 is TGTGCCAGCAGTCTGAAATTAGTTGGGGGGGCCCACGAGCAGTACTTC. This gives the protein CASSLKLVGGAHEQYF.

The genes are TRBV15 and TRBJ2-7, with D possibly being TRBD2 (5 bases). This CDR3 has 17 amino acids. Trimming removed 0 bases from V and 7 bases from J, with 22 bases in between. Germline CDR1 is LNHNV and CDR2 is YYDKDF (reference sequence). The CDR3 is CATSREGPGSVLGEQYF. CDR3 sequence (DNA): TGTGCCACCAGCAGAGAAGGGCCGGGATCGGTCCTAGGGGAGCAGTACTTC.

This sequence joins TRBV29-1 and TRBJ1-2; no firm D call. The CDR3 runs 13 residues. V was cut by 3 bases and J by 6 bases, with 14 bases left in between. The V gene's germline CDR1 is SQVTM and CDR2 ANQGSEA. CDR3 amino acids: CSVDPVAIDGYTF. CDR3 bases: TGCAGCGTTGACCCTGTGGCAATTGATGGCTACACCTTC.

This clone came up a few times. The chain combines TRBV12-3 or TRBV12-4 with TRBJ2-2; D ambiguous. Trimming cost V 1 base and J 7 bases, with 4 bases left between them. CDR3 length equals 12 residues. CDR3 coding DNA: TGTGCCAGCAGTTTAGGAGACGGGGAGCTGTTTTTT. This translates into CASSLGDGELFF.

The chain combines TRBV12-5 with TRBJ2-3, with TRBD1 matching over 8 bases. The CDR3 is 13 amino acids. Germline loops: CDR1 LGHNT, CDR2 FRNRAP. V dropped 10 bases and J dropped 5; count of bases not matched to a gene: 8. CDR3 in amino acids: CATTQGALDTQYF. The CDR3 DNA is TGTGCTACTACTCAGGGGGCTTTAGATACGCAGTATTTT.

The chain combines TRBV12-5 with TRBJ1-1, with D possibly TRBD1 on 6 matching bases. Trimming removed 4 bases from V and 1 base from J, with 10 bases in between. This CDR3 region has 14 residues. Germline CDR1 reads LGHNT; CDR2 reads FRNRAP. The CDR3 protein is CASGSGQPNTEAFF. In DNA, the CDR3 is TGTGCTAGTGGTTCTGGACAGCCGAACACTGAAGCTTTCTTT.

This clone was picked up one time. The rearrangement uses TRBV5-3 and TRBJ2-1, with 8 bases lining up with TRBD2. TRBV5-3 is an ORF for which the function is uncertain. The CDR3 runs to 15 residues. J was trimmed by 4 bases and V by 7 bases; bases with no gene match: 10. The CDR3 loop is CARENSGTLYNEQFF. The DNA of the CDR3 is TGTGCCAGAGAAAATAGCGGGACCCTTTACAATGAGCAGTTCTTC.

The chain employs TRBV10-3 and TRBJ2-7, with D tentatively TRBD2 (7 bases). The CDR3 has 14 amino acids. From germline, CDR1 is ENHRY and CDR2 SYGVKD. V lost 4 bases and J lost 0, with 10 bases in between. The CDR3 loop reads CAISVGGASYEQYF. For the CDR3, the DNA is TGTGCCATCAGTGTGGGGGGGGCCTCCTACGAGCAGTACTTC.